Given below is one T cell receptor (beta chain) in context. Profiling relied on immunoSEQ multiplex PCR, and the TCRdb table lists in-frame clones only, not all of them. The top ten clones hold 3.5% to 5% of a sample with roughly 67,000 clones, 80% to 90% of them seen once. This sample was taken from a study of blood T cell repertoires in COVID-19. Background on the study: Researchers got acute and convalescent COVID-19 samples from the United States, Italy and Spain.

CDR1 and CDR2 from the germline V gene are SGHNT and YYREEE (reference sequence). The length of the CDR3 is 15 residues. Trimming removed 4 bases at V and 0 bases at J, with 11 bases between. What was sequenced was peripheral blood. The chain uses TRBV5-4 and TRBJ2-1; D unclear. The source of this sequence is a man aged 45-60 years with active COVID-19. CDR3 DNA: TGTGCCAGCAGCCCAATGACACGCTCCTACAATGAGCAGTTCTTC. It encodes CASSPMTRSYNEQFF.